The 14 T cell receptor beta chains below were found in one sample sequenced in a study of shared clonotypes between healthy human individuals. Method: immunoSEQ multiplex PCR; TCRdb's copy keeps in-frame clones and lacks some. The table shows about 800,000 clones, with about 96% occurring only once. CD8 cells regarded as naive lacked CD45RO, were positively chosen for CCR7, and omitted terminally differentiated effector memory CD45RA+ cells. The sequencing input was naive CD8+ T cells sorted from blood. The receptors were gathered from a man under 40 in good health.

CDR3 DNA: TGCGCCAGCAGGTTAGCGGGAGGGCCGGTAGATACGCAGTATTTT. Translation: CASRLAGGPVDTQYF. This rearrangement joins TRBV4-3 to TRBJ2-3, with TRBD2 matching over 11 bases. The CDR3 runs to 15 residues. CDR1 LGHNA and CDR2 YSLEER come from the germline V gene. With V trimmed by 6 bases and J by 5 bases, 7 bases remained unmatched.

The rearrangement uses TRBV5-1 and TRBJ2-2; a possible D gene is TRBD1 (6 bases). Deletions cut 5 bases from V and 7 bases from J, with 9 bases between. This CDR3 has 12 residues. Germline assignment: CDR1 SGHRS and CDR2 YFSETQ. The CDR3 sequence: CASRQGGGELFF. CDR3 bases: TGCGCCAGCAGACAGGGTGGCGGGGAGCTGTTTTTT.

This sequence joins TRBV30 and TRBJ2-2; 7 bases are a match to TRBD1. The CDR3 extends over 14 amino acids. V was clipped by 4 bases and J by 6 bases; unmatched bases: 8. Germline values: CDR1 GTSNPN, CDR2 SVGIG (reference sequence). CDR3 nucleotides: TGTGCCTGGAACCCCCTAGGGGGCGCCGGGGAGCTGTTTTTT. Its protein is CAWNPLGGAGELFF.

V is TRBV6-1 and J is TRBJ2-7; D uncertain. This CDR3 comprises 14 residues. The V end lost 4 bases, the J end lost 6 bases, and 16 bases lay between the germline ends. CDR1 and CDR2 (germline): MNHNS, SASEGT. Here the CDR3 reads CASSGEALEGEQYF. In DNA, the CDR3 is TGTGCCAGCAGTGGAGAGGCTCTAGAAGGCGAGCAGTACTTC.

The rearrangement joins TRBV7-6 to TRBJ2-3, with D possibly TRBD1 on 5 matching bases. The CDR3 is 15 amino acids. Germline CDR1 and CDR2: SGHVS and FNYEAQ. V lost 0 bases and J lost 2, with 9 bases in between. The CDR3 nucleotides read TGTGCCAGCAGCTTAGCCAGGGTGGTCACAGATACGCAGTATTTT. Translating gives CASSLARVVTDTQYF.

CDR3 sequence: CSVEGGGEGETQYF. CDR3 nucleotide sequence: TGCAGCGTTGAAGGGGGCGGGGAGGGGGAGACCCAGTACTTC. The V gene is TRBV29-1, the J gene TRBJ2-5; 7 bases are shared with TRBD2. The CDR3 spans 14 residues. The ends lost 1 base at V and 5 bases at J; junction bases unmatched: 7. Per germline, CDR1 SQVTM and CDR2 ANQGSEA.

The gene calls are TRBV6-5 and TRBJ2-7; 8 positions agree with TRBD2. Germline CDR1 reads MNHEY; CDR2 reads SVGAGI. The V and J ends lost 2 bases and 3 bases, in that order; junction bases with no gene match: 6. CDR3 length: 15 residues. This chain's CDR3 is CASSYVAGGNYEQYF. The CDR3 coding sequence is TGTGCCAGCAGTTACGTGGCGGGAGGTAACTACGAGCAGTACTTC.

Turning to this clone: Other DNA sequences in the same sample also yield this CDR3. The V gene is TRBV28, the J gene TRBJ2-7; the match to TRBD1 covers 10 bases. V shed 5 bases and J 1 base; nucleotides not matched to a gene: 2. CDR1 is MDHEN, CDR2 SYDVKM, per germline. The CDR3 has 14 amino acids. Here the CDR3 DNA reads TGTGCCAGCAGTCTGGGACAGGGGTCCTACGAGCAGTACTTC. Residues: CASSLGQGSYEQYF.

The J gene is TRBJ2-5, the V gene TRBV28; D is perhaps TRBD1 (5 bases). Trimming shortened V by 4 bases and J by 1 base, and 13 bases separated the two germline ends. The CDR3 has 15 amino acids. CDR1 MDHEN and CDR2 SYDVKM come from the germline V gene. The CDR3 DNA reads as TGTGCCAGCAGTTGGGCAGGGCAAATCCAAGAGACCCAGTACTTC. Its protein is CASSWAGQIQETQYF.

CDR3 in amino acids: CASSLEASDYTDTQYF. The CDR3, as DNA: TGTGCCAGCAGCTTGGAGGCTAGCGATTACACAGATACGCAGTATTTT. The J gene is TRBJ2-3, the V gene TRBV5-4; D may be TRBD2 (6 bases). Trimming shortened V by 0 bases and J by 2 bases, and 13 bases separated the two germline ends. Germline loops: CDR1 SGHNT, CDR2 YYREEE (reference sequence). CDR3 length: 16 residues.

The chain is built from TRBV5-4 and TRBJ1-1; the D is unclear. The CDR3 spans 13 residues. V was cut by 4 bases and J by 0 bases, with 7 bases left in between. Looked up from germline, CDR1 is SGHNT and CDR2 is YYREEE (reference sequence). This chain's CDR3 is CASSEKMNTEAFF. Written as DNA, the CDR3 is TGTGCCAGCAGCGAAAAGATGAACACTGAAGCTTTCTTT.

In this sample, this clone turned up once. This chain links TRBV4-1 with TRBJ2-3, with D perhaps matching TRBD1 or TRBD2 (5 bases each). The CDR3 is made up of 15 amino acids. V was shortened by 6 bases and J by 3 bases, with 16 bases between the two germline ends. Germline CDR1 and CDR2: MGHRA and YSYEKL. CDR3 sequence reads: CASRPTGTLTDTQYF. The CDR3 region has the DNA TGCGCCAGCAGACCCACTGGGACCTTGACAGATACGCAGTATTTT.

The CDR3 region has the DNA TGCGCCAGCAGCCAATCGTCCGGGACCGCGAGCGGCTACACCTTC. This codes for CASSQSSGTASGYTF. The rearrangement joins TRBV4-3 to TRBJ1-2, with D possibly matching TRBD1 (5 bases). The CDR3 runs 15 residues. Trimming removed 2 bases at V and 8 bases at J, with 18 bases between. Germline V gene lookup returns CDR1 LGHNA and CDR2 YSLEER.

This chain links TRBV4-1 with TRBJ2-1; 11 bases map to TRBD2. Germline V gene data show CDR1 as MGHRA and CDR2 as YSYEKL. V gave up 0 bases and J gave up 7 bases; unmatched junction bases: 8. This CDR3 is 17 amino acids long. The CDR3 DNA reads TGCGCCAGCAGCCAAGATGCTAGCGGGAGGACGAGGAATGAGCAGTTCTTC. Amino acids: CASSQDASGRTRNEQFF.